This is a list of T cell receptor beta chains from one sample in a study of T cells in Graves' hyperthyroidism and ophthalmopathy. TCRdb recomputed calls from the multiplex PCR reads with MiXCR, one row per CDR3 protein. Altogether some 720,000 distinct CDR3 sequences are present, around 17% being singletons, with the ten largest covering roughly 8%. Sequences were obtained from blood. The source is a man between 18 and 29 years old with Graves' hyperthyroidism. CDR3s include the opening cysteine and the closing phenylalanine or tryptophan. The order of the fields is clone size, J gene, V gene, D gene, CDR3 DNA, CDR3 protein. A D gene is named only where the DNA matches it firmly. Only some rows state a clone size, as once, few, many or a class for expanded clones.

many | TRBJ2-7 | TRBV20-1 | NA | TGCAGTGCTAGACGATCGGACCGGGACTCCAGCTCCTACGAGCAGTACTTC | CSARRSDRDSSSYEQYF
few | TRBJ1-5 | TRBV28 | NA | TGTGCCAGCAGTTTAACGCCCCCTAGCAATCAGCCCCAGCATTTT | CASSLTPPSNQPQHF
many | TRBJ1-1 | TRBV6-1 | TRBD1 | TGTGCCAGCAGGGGACAGTTGAACACTGAAGCTTTCTTT | CASRGQLNTEAFF
few | TRBJ2-5 | TRBV29-1 | TRBD2 | TGCAGCGTTGGGACCGGGACTAGTGGGGAGACCCAGTACTTC | CSVGTGTSGETQYF
NA | TRBJ1-6 | TRBV20-1 | TRBD1 | TGCAGTGCTAGGGGAGGGGGCCAGGGGAATTCACCCCTCCACTTT | CSARGGGQGNSPLHF
many | TRBJ2-2 | TRBV20-1 | TRBD1 | TGCAGTGCTAGAAGAATTCCGACGTCCCGGGACAGTGTTAACACCGGGGAGCTGTTTTTT | CSARRIPTSRDSVNTGELFF
many | TRBJ1-4 | TRBV20-1 | TRBD1 | TGCAGTGCTATCCATATCGGACAGGGGTCGAAACTGTTTTTT | CSAIHIGQGSKLFF
few | TRBJ2-1 | TRBV25-1 | NA | TGTGCCAGCAGTGAATTTGGACAGTACTACAATGAGCAGTTCTTC | CASSEFGQYYNEQFF
NA | TRBJ2-7 | TRBV7-3 | TRBD1 | TGTGCCAGCAGCTTAAGCGGGACAGGGACCTACAAGCAGTACTTC | CASSLSGTGTYKQYF
many | TRBJ2-7 | TRBV7-8 | TRBD2 | TGTGCCAGCAGCCCCTGGACTAGCGGAGGGGGAATCCACGAGCAGTACTTC | CASSPWTSGGGIHEQYF
many | TRBJ2-1 | TRBV7-3 | NA | TGTGCCAGCAGCCCTTACTCCACCCAGGCGAGTGAGCAGTTCTTC | CASSPYSTQASEQFF
few | TRBJ2-2 | TRBV9 | TRBD2 | TGTGCCAGCAGCCCTTTGAGCGGGAGGGACCCCGGGGAGCTGTTTTTT | CASSPLSGRDPGELFF
few | TRBJ1-2 | TRBV10-3 | TRBD1 | TGTGCCATCAGTGAGCCGGGACAGGGCTATGGCTACACCTTC | CAISEPGQGYGYTF
NA | TRBJ2-2 | TRBV6-2/TRBV6-3 | NA | TGTGCCCACGGGCAATCGAACACCGGGGAGCTGTTTTTT | CAHGQSNTGELFF
many | TRBJ2-5 | TRBV12-3/TRBV12-4 | NA | TGTGCCAGCAGTTGGGGCCCAGGGTCGGAGACCCAGTACTTC | CASSWGPGSETQYF
many | TRBJ2-1 | TRBV6-4 | NA | TGTGCCAGCAGTGACCTAGCGACGAGCTCCTACAATGAGCAGTTCTTC | CASSDLATSSYNEQFF
few | TRBJ1-6 | TRBV9 | NA | TGTGCCAGCAGCGTAACGGACATGGGTTCACCCCTCCACTTT | CASSVTDMGSPLHF
NA | TRBJ1-6 | TRBV10-3 | NA | TGTGCCATCAGGGGACCGGGGAATTCACCCCTCCACTTT | CAIRGPGNSPLHF
NA | TRBJ2-5 | TRBV28 | TRBD2 | TGTGCCAGCAGTTTATTCGGATTGGGACTAGCGGGAGGTGGGGAGACCCAGTACTTC | CASSLFGLGLAGGGETQYF
few | TRBJ2-3 | TRBV6-1 | NA | TGTGCCAGCACGTTCAGGGGGGTGACAGATACGCAGTATTTT | CASTFRGVTDTQYF